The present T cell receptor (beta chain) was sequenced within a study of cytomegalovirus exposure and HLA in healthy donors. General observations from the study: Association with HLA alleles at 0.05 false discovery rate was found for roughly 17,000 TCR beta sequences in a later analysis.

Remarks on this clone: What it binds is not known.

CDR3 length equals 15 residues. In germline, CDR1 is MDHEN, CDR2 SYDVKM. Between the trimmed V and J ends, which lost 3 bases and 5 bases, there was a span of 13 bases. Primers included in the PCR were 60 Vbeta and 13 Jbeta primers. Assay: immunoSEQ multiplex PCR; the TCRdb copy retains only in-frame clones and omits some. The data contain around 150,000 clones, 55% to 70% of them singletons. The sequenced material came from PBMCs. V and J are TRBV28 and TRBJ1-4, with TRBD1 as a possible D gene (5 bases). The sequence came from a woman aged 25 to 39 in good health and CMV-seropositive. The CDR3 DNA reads TGTGCCAGCAGTTTTATATCAGGGCCGAATGAAAAACTGTTTTTT. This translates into CASSFISGPNEKLFF.